This T cell receptor (beta chain) comes out of a study of CD8+ T cells in alopecia areata. Study as a whole: After 6 to 18 months of tofacitinib, follow-up continued 6 months off drug. The study, taken as a whole, reports: Sharing of TCRs across patients appeared less clear than in mice, possibly for HLA-related reasons.

V was clipped by 5 bases and J by 4 bases; unmatched bases: 6. This CDR3 comprises 14 residues. Germline-derived CDR1 and CDR2 are SGHRS and YFSETQ. Extraction of RNA preceded its reverse transcription into cDNA, which served as the sequencing template. Method: immunoSEQ multiplex PCR; TCRdb's copy keeps in-frame clones and lacks some. The data contain approximately 150,000 clones, roughly 44% of them seen just once; the ten biggest clones take up around 7%. Regarding this clone: What it binds is unknown.

This sequence originates from a human donor with alopecia areata. The rearrangement uses TRBV5-1 and TRBJ2-5; 9 bases are a match to TRBD1. The sequencing sample was made of CD4+ T cells sorted from blood. The CDR3 nucleotides are TGCGCCAGCAGTCCCGGGACAGGGCTAGAGACCCAGTACTTC. Residues: CASSPGTGLETQYF.